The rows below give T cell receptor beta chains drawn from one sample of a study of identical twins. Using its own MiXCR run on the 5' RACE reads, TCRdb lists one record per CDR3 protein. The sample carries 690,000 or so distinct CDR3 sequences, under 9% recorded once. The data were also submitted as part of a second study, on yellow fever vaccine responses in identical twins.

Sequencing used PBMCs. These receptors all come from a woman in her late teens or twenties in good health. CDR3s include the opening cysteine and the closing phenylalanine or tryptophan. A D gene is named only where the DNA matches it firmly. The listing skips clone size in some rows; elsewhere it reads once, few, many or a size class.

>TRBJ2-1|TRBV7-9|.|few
CASSLQGIFF
TGTGCCAGCAGCTTACAGGGGATTTTCTTC
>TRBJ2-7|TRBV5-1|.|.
CASSLSRVNEQYF
TGCGCCAGCAGCTTGTCGCGGGTTAACGAGCAGTACTTC
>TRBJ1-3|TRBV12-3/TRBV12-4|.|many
CASTEGFSGNTIYF
TGTGCCAGCACCGAGGGTTTCTCTGGAAACACCATATATTTT
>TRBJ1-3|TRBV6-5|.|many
CASSYDSHSGNTIYF
TGTGCCAGCAGTTACGACAGCCACTCTGGAAACACCATATATTTT
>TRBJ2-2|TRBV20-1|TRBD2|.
CSASASGVGGELFF
TGCAGTGCTAGTGCTAGCGGGGTCGGCGGGGAGCTGTTTTTT
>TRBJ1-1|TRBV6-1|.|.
CAISGGLNTEAFF
TGTGCCATCTCGGGGGGCTTGAACACTGAAGCTTTCTTT
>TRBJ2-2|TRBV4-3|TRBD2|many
CASSQDPAGEGTGELFF
TGCGCCAGCAGCCAAGATCCAGCGGGAGAAGGTACCGGGGAGCTGTTTTTT
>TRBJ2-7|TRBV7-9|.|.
CASSSEASYEQYF
TGTGCCAGCAGCTCTGAGGCTTCCTACGAGCAGTACTTC
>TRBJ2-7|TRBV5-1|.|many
CASSGVSFEQYF
TGCGCCAGCAGCGGAGTGAGTTTCGAGCAGTACTTC
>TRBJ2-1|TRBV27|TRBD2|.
CASEPGLAGGSRNEQFF
TGTGCCAGCGAACCGGGACTAGCGGGAGGTTCGCGCAATGAGCAGTTCTTC
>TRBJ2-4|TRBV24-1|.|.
CATRDGNKNIQYF
TGTGCCACCAGGGACGGAAATAAAAACATTCAGTACTTC
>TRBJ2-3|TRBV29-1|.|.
CSGGEPTDTQYF
TGCAGCGGGGGAGAGCCCACAGATACGCAGTATTTT
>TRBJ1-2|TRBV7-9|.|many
CASSLAGGNYGYTF
TGTGCCAGCAGCTTAGCTGGGGGCAACTATGGCTACACCTTC
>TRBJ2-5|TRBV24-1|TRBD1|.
CATSDLSRTGYETQYF
TGTGCCACCAGTGATTTGTCAAGGACAGGGTATGAGACCCAGTACTTC
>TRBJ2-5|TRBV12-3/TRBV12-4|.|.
CASSLFSVETQYF
TGTGCCAGCAGTTTATTTTCCGTAGAGACCCAGTACTTC
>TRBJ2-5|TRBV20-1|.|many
CSASLSGLATETQYF
TGCAGTGCTAGTCTTTCCGGGCTAGCTACAGAGACCCAGTACTTC
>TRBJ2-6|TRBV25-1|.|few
CASSDIQGSGANVLTF
TGTGCCAGCAGTGACATCCAAGGGTCTGGGGCCAACGTCCTGACTTTC
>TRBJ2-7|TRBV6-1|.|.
CASRVTALGPEQYF
TGTGCCAGCAGAGTTACCGCCTTGGGTCCCGAGCAGTACTTC
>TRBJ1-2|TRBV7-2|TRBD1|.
CASSKTGGRGYTF
TGTGCCAGCAGCAAGACAGGGGGTAGGGGCTACACCTTC
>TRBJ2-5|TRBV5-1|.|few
CASNPGSNQETQYF
TGCGCCAGCAACCCCGGGAGTAACCAAGAGACCCAGTACTTC
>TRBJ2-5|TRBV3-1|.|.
CASSQTSVGVETQYF
TGTGCCAGCAGCCAAACGTCTGTAGGGGTGGAGACCCAGTACTTC
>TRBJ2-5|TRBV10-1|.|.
CASSESRTFGRETQYF
TGCGCCAGCAGTGAGTCCCGGACCTTTGGGCGAGAGACCCAGTACTTC